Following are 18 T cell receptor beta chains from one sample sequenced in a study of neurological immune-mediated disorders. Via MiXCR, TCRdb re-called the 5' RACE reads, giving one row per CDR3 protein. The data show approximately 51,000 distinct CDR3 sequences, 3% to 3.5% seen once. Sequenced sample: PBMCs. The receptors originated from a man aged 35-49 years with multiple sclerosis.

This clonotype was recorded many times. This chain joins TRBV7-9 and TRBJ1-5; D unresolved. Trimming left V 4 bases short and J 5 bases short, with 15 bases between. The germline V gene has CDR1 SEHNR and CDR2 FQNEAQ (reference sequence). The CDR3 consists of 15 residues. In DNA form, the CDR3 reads TGTGCCAGCAGCTCGACGGTCTCCGGGTATCAGCCCCAGCATTTT. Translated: CASSSTVSGYQPQHF.

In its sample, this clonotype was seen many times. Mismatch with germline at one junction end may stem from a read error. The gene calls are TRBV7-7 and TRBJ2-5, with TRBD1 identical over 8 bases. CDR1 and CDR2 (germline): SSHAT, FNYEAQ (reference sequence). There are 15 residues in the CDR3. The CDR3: CASSLASRGPETQYF. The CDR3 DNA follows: TGTGCTAGCAGCTTAGCGTCCAGGGGGCCGGAGACCCAGTACTTC.

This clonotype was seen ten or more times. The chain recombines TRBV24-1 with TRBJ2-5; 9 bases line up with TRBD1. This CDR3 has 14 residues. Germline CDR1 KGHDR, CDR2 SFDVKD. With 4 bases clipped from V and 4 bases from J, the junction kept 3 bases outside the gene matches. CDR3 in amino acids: CATSEYRGPETQYF. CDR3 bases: TGTGCCACCAGTGAGTACAGGGGGCCAGAGACCCAGTACTTC.

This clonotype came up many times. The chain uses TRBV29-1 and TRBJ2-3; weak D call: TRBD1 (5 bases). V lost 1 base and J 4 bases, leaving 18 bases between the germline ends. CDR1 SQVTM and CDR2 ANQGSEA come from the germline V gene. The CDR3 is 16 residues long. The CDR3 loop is CSVEGGRQRGPDTQYF. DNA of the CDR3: TGCAGCGTTGAAGGGGGCAGGCAAAGGGGCCCAGATACGCAGTATTTT.

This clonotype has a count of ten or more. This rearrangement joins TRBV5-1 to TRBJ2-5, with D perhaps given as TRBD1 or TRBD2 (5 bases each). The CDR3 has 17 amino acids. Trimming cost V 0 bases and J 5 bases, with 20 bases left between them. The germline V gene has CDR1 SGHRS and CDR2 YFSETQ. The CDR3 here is CASSLVVHAGAMETQYF. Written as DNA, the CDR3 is TGCGCCAGCAGCTTGGTCGTGCACGCCGGGGCCATGGAGACCCAGTACTTC.

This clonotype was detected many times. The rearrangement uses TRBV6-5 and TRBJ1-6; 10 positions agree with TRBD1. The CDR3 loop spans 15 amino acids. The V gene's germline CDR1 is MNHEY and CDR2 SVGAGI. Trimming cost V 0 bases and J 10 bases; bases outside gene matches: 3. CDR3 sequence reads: CASSYSDRGGSPLHF. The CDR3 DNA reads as TGTGCCAGCAGTTACTCGGACAGGGGGGGATCACCCCTCCACTTT.

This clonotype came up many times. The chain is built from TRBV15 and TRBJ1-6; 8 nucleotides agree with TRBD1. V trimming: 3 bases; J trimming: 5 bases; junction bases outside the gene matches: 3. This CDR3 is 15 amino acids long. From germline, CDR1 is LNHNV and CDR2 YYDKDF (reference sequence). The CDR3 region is CATSRSQGDNSPLHF. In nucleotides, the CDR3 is TGTGCCACCAGCAGGTCACAGGGGGATAATTCACCCCTCCACTTT.

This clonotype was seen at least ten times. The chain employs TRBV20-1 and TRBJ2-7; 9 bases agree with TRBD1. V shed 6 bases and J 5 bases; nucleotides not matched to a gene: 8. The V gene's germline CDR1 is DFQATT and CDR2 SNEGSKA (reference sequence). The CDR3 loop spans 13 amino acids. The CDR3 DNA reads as TGCAGTGCCATGGACAGGGGTTACCACGAGCAGTACTTC. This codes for CSAMDRGYHEQYF.

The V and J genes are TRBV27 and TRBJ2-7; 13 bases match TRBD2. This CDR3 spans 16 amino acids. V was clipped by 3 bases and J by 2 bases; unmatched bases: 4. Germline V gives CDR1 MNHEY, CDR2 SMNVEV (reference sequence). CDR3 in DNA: TGTGCCAGCAGTTTCATCACTAGCGGGAGGGCCTACGAGCAGTACTTC. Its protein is CASSFITSGRAYEQYF.

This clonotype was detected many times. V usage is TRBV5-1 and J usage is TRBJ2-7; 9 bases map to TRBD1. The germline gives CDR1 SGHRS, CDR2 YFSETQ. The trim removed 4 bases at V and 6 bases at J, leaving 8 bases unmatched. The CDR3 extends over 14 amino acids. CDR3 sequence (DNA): TGCGCCAGCAGCCCCAGGACAGGGGAAGGCGAGCAGTACTTC. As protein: CASSPRTGEGEQYF.

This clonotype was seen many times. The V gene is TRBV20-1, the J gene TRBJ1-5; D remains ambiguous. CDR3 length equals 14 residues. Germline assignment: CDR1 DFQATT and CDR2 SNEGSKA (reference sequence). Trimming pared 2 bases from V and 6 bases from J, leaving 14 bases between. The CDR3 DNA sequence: TGCAGTGCTAGATCGGGAAATCATCGTCAGCCCCAGCATTTT. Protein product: CSARSGNHRQPQHF.

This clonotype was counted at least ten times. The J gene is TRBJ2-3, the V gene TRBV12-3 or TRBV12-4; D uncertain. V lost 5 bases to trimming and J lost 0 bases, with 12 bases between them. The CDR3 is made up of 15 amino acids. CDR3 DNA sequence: TGTGCCAGCAGTCGCGATTCTGCTAGCACAGATACGCAGTATTTT. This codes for CASSRDSASTDTQYF.

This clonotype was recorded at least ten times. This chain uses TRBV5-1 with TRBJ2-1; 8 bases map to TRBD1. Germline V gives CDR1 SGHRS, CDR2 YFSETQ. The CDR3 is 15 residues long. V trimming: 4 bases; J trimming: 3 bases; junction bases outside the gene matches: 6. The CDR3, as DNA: TGCGCCAGCAGCACAGTCACAGGGGGCTACAATGAGCAGTTCTTC. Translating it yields CASSTVTGGYNEQFF.

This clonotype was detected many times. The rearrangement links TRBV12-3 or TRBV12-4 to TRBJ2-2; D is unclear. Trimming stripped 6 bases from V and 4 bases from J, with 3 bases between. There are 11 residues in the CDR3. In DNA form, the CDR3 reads TGTGCCAGCAGGATCACCGGGGAGCTGTTTTTT. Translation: CASRITGELFF.

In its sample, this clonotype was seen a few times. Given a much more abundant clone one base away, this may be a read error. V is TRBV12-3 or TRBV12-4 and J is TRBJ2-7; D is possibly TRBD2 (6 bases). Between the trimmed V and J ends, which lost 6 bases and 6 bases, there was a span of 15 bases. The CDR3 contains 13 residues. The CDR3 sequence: CASSPVTGGEQYF. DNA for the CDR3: TGTGCCAGCAGCCCCGTGACCGGGGGCGAGCAGTACTTC.

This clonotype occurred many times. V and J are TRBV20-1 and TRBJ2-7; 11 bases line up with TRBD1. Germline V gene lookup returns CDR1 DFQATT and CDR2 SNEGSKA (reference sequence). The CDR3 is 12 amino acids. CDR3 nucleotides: TGCAGCCTCGGACAGGGGGCTTACGAGCAGTACTTC. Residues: CSLGQGAYEQYF.

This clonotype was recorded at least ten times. The CDR3 region has the DNA TGTGCCAGCAGTTCAATGGATTTATACTACGAGCAGTACTTC. Protein product: CASSSMDLYYEQYF. The chain carries TRBV6-5 and TRBJ2-7; no clear D. This CDR3 region has 14 residues. Deletions cut 4 bases from V and 3 bases from J, with 13 bases between. Germline CDR1 reads MNHEY; CDR2 reads SVGAGI.

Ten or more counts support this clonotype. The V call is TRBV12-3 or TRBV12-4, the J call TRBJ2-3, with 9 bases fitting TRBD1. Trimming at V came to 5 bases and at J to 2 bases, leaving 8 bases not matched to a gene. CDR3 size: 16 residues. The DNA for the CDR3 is TGTGCCAGCAGTCCAAGTGACAGGGGGTTCACAGATACGCAGTATTTT. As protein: CASSPSDRGFTDTQYF.